The T cell receptor beta chain under discussion was sequenced for a study of blood T cell repertoires in COVID-19. Across the study: Samples taken during acute and convalescent COVID-19 were collected in the United States, Italy and Spain.

Profiled with immunoSEQ multiplex PCR; TCRdb holds only in-frame clones, not every one. The data hold approximately 150,000 clones, with over 80% observed a single time. Participant age was roughly 18 to 95 years, and participants resided in approximately 24 US areas. Exposed participants came across a COVID-19 case within 2 weeks before study entry. Germline lookup yields CDR1 WSHSY and CDR2 SAAADI. V was cut by 6 bases and J by 5 bases, with 13 bases left in between. CDR3 size: 14 residues. The J gene is TRBJ1-4, the V gene TRBV10-2, with TRBD1 as a possible D gene (5 bases). The sequenced sample was PBMCs or T cells enriched from blood (not recorded which). This TCR came from a man between 70 and 80 years old who had been exposed to COVID-19. This CDR3 reads CASREGQNNEKLFF. In DNA form, the CDR3 reads TGCGCCAGCAGGGAGGGGCAGAACAATGAAAAACTGTTTTTT.